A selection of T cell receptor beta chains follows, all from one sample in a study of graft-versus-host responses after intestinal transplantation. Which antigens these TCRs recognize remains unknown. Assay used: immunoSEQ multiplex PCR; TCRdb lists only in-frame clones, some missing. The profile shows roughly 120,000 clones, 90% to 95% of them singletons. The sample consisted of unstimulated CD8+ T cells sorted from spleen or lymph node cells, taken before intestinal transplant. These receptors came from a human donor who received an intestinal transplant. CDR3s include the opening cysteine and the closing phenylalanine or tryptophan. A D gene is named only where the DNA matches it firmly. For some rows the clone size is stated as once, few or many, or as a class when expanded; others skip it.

CDR3nt: TGTGCCAGCAGTTTGGCAGGGTACAATGAGCAGTTCTTC
CDR3aa: CASSLAGYNEQFF
j_gene: TRBJ2-1
v_gene: TRBV27
d_gene: NA
abundance: NA

CDR3nt: TGTGCCAGCAGCTTGGGGTTAGCTGGAGCGGGCACAGATACGCAGTATTTT
CDR3aa: CASSLGLAGAGTDTQYF
j_gene: TRBJ2-3
v_gene: TRBV5-4
d_gene: NA
abundance: NA

CDR3nt: TGTGCCAGTAGTATAGATCAACCTGGCTCCTACAATGAGCAGTTCTTC
CDR3aa: CASSIDQPGSYNEQFF
j_gene: TRBJ2-1
v_gene: TRBV19
d_gene: NA
abundance: NA

CDR3nt: TGTGCCAGCAGCTTAGGCCAGGGTGAAAACATTCAGTACTTC
CDR3aa: CASSLGQGENIQYF
j_gene: TRBJ2-4
v_gene: TRBV7-8
d_gene: NA
abundance: once

CDR3nt: TGTGCCAGCAGTCCCGGGACCGCTAACGAAAAACTGTTTTTT
CDR3aa: CASSPGTANEKLFF
j_gene: TRBJ1-4
v_gene: TRBV6-6
d_gene: NA
abundance: NA

CDR3nt: TGTGCCAGCAGTCTGCCACCGGGACAGGGATACAATGAGCAGTTCTTC
CDR3aa: CASSLPPGQGYNEQFF
j_gene: TRBJ2-1
v_gene: TRBV28
d_gene: TRBD1
abundance: NA

CDR3nt: TGTGCCAGCAGTCCTTTTGACACCGGGGAGCTGTTTTTT
CDR3aa: CASSPFDTGELFF
j_gene: TRBJ2-2
v_gene: TRBV27
d_gene: NA
abundance: NA

CDR3nt: TGTGCCAGCAGCTTCGGACAGGGGAACACCGGGGAGCTGTTTTTT
CDR3aa: CASSFGQGNTGELFF
j_gene: TRBJ2-2
v_gene: TRBV7-6
d_gene: TRBD1
abundance: NA

CDR3nt: TGTGCCAGCAGTTACGGGCACACCAGCAATCAGCCCCAGCATTTT
CDR3aa: CASSYGHTSNQPQHF
j_gene: TRBJ1-5
v_gene: TRBV6-5
d_gene: NA
abundance: NA

CDR3nt: TGTGCCTCGGTCGGGGTGAGCACTGAAGCTTTCTTT
CDR3aa: CASVGVSTEAFF
j_gene: TRBJ1-1
v_gene: TRBV19
d_gene: NA
abundance: NA

CDR3nt: TGTGCCAGCAGAGTTGTTAGCAATCAGCCCCAGCATTTT
CDR3aa: CASRVVSNQPQHF
j_gene: TRBJ1-5
v_gene: TRBV6-5
d_gene: NA
abundance: NA

CDR3nt: TGTGCCAGTAGTGGTTACATTACCACTGAAGCTTTCTTT
CDR3aa: CASSGYITTEAFF
j_gene: TRBJ1-1
v_gene: TRBV19
d_gene: NA
abundance: NA

CDR3nt: TGTGCCACCAGCAGAGATTTGACGGACAATGAGCAGTTCTTC
CDR3aa: CATSRDLTDNEQFF
j_gene: TRBJ2-1
v_gene: TRBV15
d_gene: NA
abundance: NA

CDR3nt: TGTGCCAGCAGCTCAAAAGGGACTAGCGGGAGGCCCTACGAGCAGTACTTC
CDR3aa: CASSSKGTSGRPYEQYF
j_gene: TRBJ2-7
v_gene: TRBV27
d_gene: TRBD2
abundance: NA

CDR3nt: TGCGCCAGCAGTTACGGACAGGGCGGCTATGGCTACACCTTC
CDR3aa: CASSYGQGGYGYTF
j_gene: TRBJ1-2
v_gene: TRBV4-1
d_gene: TRBD1
abundance: NA

CDR3nt: TGTGCCAGCAGTCCCTGGACGACGTACCAAGAGACCCAGTACTTC
CDR3aa: CASSPWTTYQETQYF
j_gene: TRBJ2-5
v_gene: TRBV7-7
d_gene: NA
abundance: NA

CDR3nt: TGTGCCAGCAGTTTGGGACAGGGCACGCAGCCCCAGCATTTT
CDR3aa: CASSLGQGTQPQHF
j_gene: TRBJ1-5
v_gene: TRBV2
d_gene: TRBD1
abundance: NA

CDR3nt: TGTGCTAGTGCCAAAAAGGACTACAATGAGCAGTTCTTC
CDR3aa: CASAKKDYNEQFF
j_gene: TRBJ2-1
v_gene: TRBV12-5
d_gene: NA
abundance: NA

CDR3nt: TGTGCCAGCAGCTCCACCGGCAGGGCATCCTACGAGCAGTACTTC
CDR3aa: CASSSTGRASYEQYF
j_gene: TRBJ2-7
v_gene: TRBV7-2
d_gene: NA
abundance: once

CDR3nt: TGTGCCAGCAGTTGGCTGGGGGCCACAGATACGCAGTATTTT
CDR3aa: CASSWLGATDTQYF
j_gene: TRBJ2-3
v_gene: TRBV27
d_gene: NA
abundance: NA

CDR3nt: TGTGCCAGCACCTTCGGGACCTTTGACTATGGCTACACCTTC
CDR3aa: CASTFGTFDYGYTF
j_gene: TRBJ1-2
v_gene: TRBV9
d_gene: NA
abundance: NA

CDR3nt: TGTGCCAGCAGTTACGCTGCGGGGGAGACCCAGTACTTC
CDR3aa: CASSYAAGETQYF
j_gene: TRBJ2-5
v_gene: TRBV6-5
d_gene: NA
abundance: NA

CDR3nt: TGTGCCAGCAGGGGGACAACCTACAATGAGCAGTTCTTC
CDR3aa: CASRGTTYNEQFF
j_gene: TRBJ2-1
v_gene: TRBV2
d_gene: NA
abundance: NA

CDR3nt: TGTGCCAGCAGTCCCCGGCAGGGGGCTTACAATGAGCAGTTCTTC
CDR3aa: CASSPRQGAYNEQFF
j_gene: TRBJ2-1
v_gene: TRBV28
d_gene: TRBD1
abundance: NA

CDR3nt: TGTGCCAGCAGCTTAGGGATGGGGGGGAACTATGGCTACACCTTC
CDR3aa: CASSLGMGGNYGYTF
j_gene: TRBJ1-2
v_gene: TRBV7-8
d_gene: NA
abundance: NA

CDR3nt: TGTGCCAGCAGTCCCCCGGGACAGGGACAAGAGACCCAGTACTTC
CDR3aa: CASSPPGQGQETQYF
j_gene: TRBJ2-5
v_gene: TRBV27
d_gene: TRBD1
abundance: NA

CDR3nt: TGTGCCAGCAGTTATGGACTAGCGGGAGGGCATTACGAGCAGTACTTC
CDR3aa: CASSYGLAGGHYEQYF
j_gene: TRBJ2-7
v_gene: TRBV27
d_gene: TRBD2
abundance: NA

CDR3nt: TGTGCCAGCAGCGTAGCCGGCAGGGGGCGTCGTAATGAAAAACTGTTTTTT
CDR3aa: CASSVAGRGRRNEKLFF
j_gene: TRBJ1-4
v_gene: TRBV9
d_gene: TRBD1
abundance: NA

CDR3nt: TGTGCCAGCAGCTCCAATTTAGGGACAGGGGGCCCTGGAAACACCATATATTTT
CDR3aa: CASSSNLGTGGPGNTIYF
j_gene: TRBJ1-3
v_gene: TRBV11-2
d_gene: TRBD1
abundance: NA

CDR3nt: TGTGCCAGCTCAGCCAGGGGGCGATGGGGCTACACCTTC
CDR3aa: CASSARGRWGYTF
j_gene: TRBJ1-2
v_gene: TRBV18
d_gene: TRBD1
abundance: NA

CDR3nt: TGCAGTGCTACCCACTACGAGCAGTACTTC
CDR3aa: CSATHYEQYF
j_gene: TRBJ2-7
v_gene: TRBV20-1
d_gene: NA
abundance: NA

CDR3nt: TGTGCCAGCAGCCAAGATTCAGGGGGAGAGTACCAGTACTTC
CDR3aa: CASSQDSGGEYQYF
j_gene: TRBJ2-5
v_gene: TRBV4-2
d_gene: TRBD1
abundance: NA

CDR3nt: TGTGCCAGCAGCTCTCTAGCGGGATCCTCCTACAATGAGCAGTTCTTC
CDR3aa: CASSSLAGSSYNEQFF
j_gene: TRBJ2-1
v_gene: TRBV7-2
d_gene: TRBD2
abundance: once

CDR3nt: TGTGCCAGCAGTCGACAGGGGGGTCAGCCCCAGCATTTT
CDR3aa: CASSRQGGQPQHF
j_gene: TRBJ1-5
v_gene: TRBV6-5
d_gene: TRBD1
abundance: NA

CDR3nt: TGTGCCAGCAGCTGGACAGGGTCCAATGAGCAGTTCTTC
CDR3aa: CASSWTGSNEQFF
j_gene: TRBJ2-1
v_gene: TRBV6-5
d_gene: TRBD1
abundance: NA

CDR3nt: TGTGCCAGCAGCCCCAGTCTCCCGGGACTAGCGGCCAATGAGCAGTTCTTC
CDR3aa: CASSPSLPGLAANEQFF
j_gene: TRBJ2-1
v_gene: TRBV11-3
d_gene: TRBD2
abundance: NA

CDR3nt: TGTGCCAGCAGCTTGTATACTAGCGGGCCCACCTACGAGCAGTACTTC
CDR3aa: CASSLYTSGPTYEQYF
j_gene: TRBJ2-7
v_gene: TRBV5-6
d_gene: TRBD2
abundance: NA

CDR3nt: TGTGCCAGCAGCGTAGGTAGGCAGACTAGCACAGATACGCAGTATTTT
CDR3aa: CASSVGRQTSTDTQYF
j_gene: TRBJ2-3
v_gene: TRBV9
d_gene: NA
abundance: NA

CDR3nt: TGTGCCAGCAGCTTAGGGTCATTGAGCTCCTACGAGCAGTACTTC
CDR3aa: CASSLGSLSSYEQYF
j_gene: TRBJ2-7
v_gene: TRBV7-2
d_gene: NA
abundance: NA

CDR3nt: TGTGCCAGCAGCTTAGACGCGAGGCAGCCCCAGCATTTT
CDR3aa: CASSLDARQPQHF
j_gene: TRBJ1-5
v_gene: TRBV7-9
d_gene: NA
abundance: NA

CDR3nt: TGCAGCGCCCATTTAGGGCACATTAACTATGGCTACACCTTC
CDR3aa: CSAHLGHINYGYTF
j_gene: TRBJ1-2
v_gene: TRBV29-1
d_gene: NA
abundance: NA

CDR3nt: TGTGCCAGCAGCGCAAACGGCGGTTCCAATCAGCCCCAGCATTTT
CDR3aa: CASSANGGSNQPQHF
j_gene: TRBJ1-5
v_gene: TRBV27
d_gene: NA
abundance: NA

CDR3nt: TGTGCCAGCAGCGAAGTTCGACTCTCCTACGAGCAGTACTTC
CDR3aa: CASSEVRLSYEQYF
j_gene: TRBJ2-7
v_gene: TRBV7-9
d_gene: NA
abundance: NA

CDR3nt: TGTGCCAGCAGCCGACAGGGGTCTCGTCAGCCCCAGCATTTT
CDR3aa: CASSRQGSRQPQHF
j_gene: TRBJ1-5
v_gene: TRBV6-5
d_gene: TRBD1
abundance: NA

CDR3nt: TGCGCCAGCAGCCCTGCCCTAAAAACCCGCCCAGAACTAGCGGGGAGCACAGATACGCAGTATTTT
CDR3aa: CASSPALKTRPELAGSTDTQYF
j_gene: TRBJ2-3
v_gene: TRBV4-1
d_gene: TRBD2
abundance: NA

CDR3nt: TGTGCCAGCAGCAAAAAGATGGACAGGGGAAGTGGCTACACCTTC
CDR3aa: CASSKKMDRGSGYTF
j_gene: TRBJ1-2
v_gene: TRBV7-9
d_gene: TRBD1
abundance: NA

CDR3nt: TGTGCCAGCAGTATGCGGGACTCGAACAATGAGCAGTTCTTC
CDR3aa: CASSMRDSNNEQFF
j_gene: TRBJ2-1
v_gene: TRBV28
d_gene: NA
abundance: NA

CDR3nt: TGTGCCAGCAGTATCCCACTAGCGGGCGATCAAGAGACCCAGTACTTC
CDR3aa: CASSIPLAGDQETQYF
j_gene: TRBJ2-5
v_gene: TRBV25-1
d_gene: TRBD2
abundance: NA

CDR3nt: TGTGCCAGTAGTACCAGGAAGGGGGGCGCCGATAATTCACCCCTCCACTTT
CDR3aa: CASSTRKGGADNSPLHF
j_gene: TRBJ1-6
v_gene: TRBV19
d_gene: NA
abundance: NA

CDR3nt: TGTGCCAGCAGCTTGGGCACAGGCCCCCCTAACTATGGCTACACCTTC
CDR3aa: CASSLGTGPPNYGYTF
j_gene: TRBJ1-2
v_gene: TRBV5-6
d_gene: NA
abundance: NA

CDR3nt: TGTGCCAGTAGTATTGGGCATTGGGATCAGCCCCAGCATTTT
CDR3aa: CASSIGHWDQPQHF
j_gene: TRBJ1-5
v_gene: TRBV19
d_gene: NA
abundance: NA

CDR3nt: TGTGCCAGCTCACCAGACAATGAGCAGTTCTTC
CDR3aa: CASSPDNEQFF
j_gene: TRBJ2-1
v_gene: TRBV18
d_gene: NA
abundance: few

CDR3nt: TGTGCCAGCACCCCCATAGTGGCTAGCGGGGGAACCTACGAGCAGTACTTC
CDR3aa: CASTPIVASGGTYEQYF
j_gene: TRBJ2-7
v_gene: TRBV7-9
d_gene: TRBD2
abundance: NA

CDR3nt: TGTGCCAGCAGGGTCGGAGGCTGGTCCTACGAGCAGTACTTC
CDR3aa: CASRVGGWSYEQYF
j_gene: TRBJ2-7
v_gene: TRBV2
d_gene: NA
abundance: NA

CDR3nt: TGCGCCAGCAGCCAAGAGAAGACTAGCGGGAGGTTTGGGACGCAGTATTTT
CDR3aa: CASSQEKTSGRFGTQYF
j_gene: TRBJ2-3
v_gene: TRBV4-1
d_gene: TRBD2
abundance: once

CDR3nt: TGTGCCAGCAGTTTCCTACAGGGCTCTAATGAAAAACTGTTTTTT
CDR3aa: CASSFLQGSNEKLFF
j_gene: TRBJ1-4
v_gene: TRBV28
d_gene: NA
abundance: NA

CDR3nt: TGCGCCAGCAGCCAAGTCTCCACGGGTTACGAGCAGTACTTC
CDR3aa: CASSQVSTGYEQYF
j_gene: TRBJ2-7
v_gene: TRBV4-1
d_gene: NA
abundance: NA

CDR3nt: TGTGCCACCTCCGGGACAGGGGGCAACAATGAGCAGTTCTTC
CDR3aa: CATSGTGGNNEQFF
j_gene: TRBJ2-1
v_gene: TRBV28
d_gene: TRBD1
abundance: NA

CDR3nt: TGTGCCAGCAGCTTAGCGGGACACCTTACGAACACCGGGGAGCTGTTTTTT
CDR3aa: CASSLAGHLTNTGELFF
j_gene: TRBJ2-2
v_gene: TRBV11-1
d_gene: NA
abundance: NA

CDR3nt: TGTGCCAGCAGCTTAGGAGGGGAAAACACTGAAGCTTTCTTT
CDR3aa: CASSLGGENTEAFF
j_gene: TRBJ1-1
v_gene: TRBV11-2
d_gene: NA
abundance: NA